This T cell receptor beta chain was sequenced in a study of regulatory T cells in long-lasting Graves disease. As for time point: newly diagnosed GD, antithyroid drugs for less than 3 months. Preparation of the TCR library used RNA extracted from PBMCs. The J segment lost 1 base and the V segment lost 4 bases, leaving 6 bases of the junction unmatched. The CDR3 has 15 residues. Germline-derived CDR1 and CDR2 are SGHTA and FQGNSA. Arm-PCR of CDR3 regions and iRepertoire HTBI primers were the basis on which TCR beta libraries were built. TCRdb itself ran the multiplex PCR reads through MiXCR, one entry per CDR3 protein. The table lists about 450,000 distinct CDR3 sequences, about a sixth of them singletons, with about 11% in the top ten. This clonotype was counted many times. This sample also appeared in a second study, on T cells in Graves' hyperthyroidism and ophthalmopathy.

The clonotype originates from a woman aged 25-40 years with Graves disease. The chain links TRBV7-2 to TRBJ2-5, with 7 bases matching TRBD2. This specimen was peripheral blood mononuclear cells (PBMCs), taken at new diagnosis, from a patient treated with antithyroid drugs. The CDR3 here is CASSSTSSLQETQYF. The CDR3 nucleotides are TGTGCCAGCAGCTCGACTAGCAGCCTCCAAGAGACCCAGTACTTC.